This TCR beta chain was profiled in a study of T cell clonotyping in hematopoietic cell transplantation. Study summary: Recipients' pretransplant samples followed cytoreduction. Overall study findings and caveats: Few recipient clonotypes overlapped donors; over 95% were de novo at given depth. Pathologically expanded recipient clonotypes increased progressively from day 30 to day 180 as diversity fell. Broader posttransplant TCR repertoire diversity was predicted by graft donor and pretransplant recipient Inverse Simpson Index values.

Indicated time point: recipient sample about 28 days before transplant, after cytoreduction. This CDR3 is built from 14 residues. Germline-derived CDR1 and CDR2 are MNHEY and SVGAGI. With V trimmed by 8 bases and J by 3 bases, 9 bases remained unmatched. Comment on this clone: What it binds is unknown.

The protocol was immunoSEQ multiplex PCR, while the TCRdb copy is restricted to in-frame clones and leaves out a portion. The sample yields 16,000 or so clones, roughly 93% seen once. This chain connects TRBV6-5 to TRBJ2-7; TRBD1 matches at 8 bases. The specimen comprised peripheral blood mononuclear cells, sampled before stem cell transplant. The receptor comes from a man between 18 and 29 years old with biphenotypic leukemia. Some clones in this sample may be carry-over from other donors' samples. DNA of the CDR3: TGTGCCAGCGCAAAGACAGGGGCGGACTACGAGCAGTACTTC. Translated, it gives CASAKTGADYEQYF.